Below, 5 T cell receptor beta chains from the same sample are listed, as sequenced in a study of blood T cell repertoires in COVID-19 (dated by TCRdb to 2019 to 2021). The library was produced with the immunoSEQ multiplex PCR assay. TCRdb re-hosts the immuneACCESS table, in-frame sequences only. Its copies lack some clones; in the studies checked, an unresolved V gene accounts for under half of them, and the cause for the rest is not known. The sample contains roughly 140,000 clones, 84% of them found a single time. Around 2.1% of the sample lies in the top ten. The material sequenced was peripheral blood. The source of these receptors is an older man with acute or convalescent COVID-19.

This chain connects TRBV5-1 to TRBJ1-1; TRBD1 aligns across 10 bases. CDR1 is SGHRS, CDR2 YFSETQ, per germline. CDR3 length: 15 amino acids. Trimming removed 3 bases from V and 3 bases from J; junction bases left unmatched: 5. DNA for the CDR3: TGCGCCAGCAGCTCCGGGGACAGGGGTCACACTGAAGCTTTCTTT. This gives the protein CASSSGDRGHTEAFF.

The chain couples TRBV3-1 (or the pseudogene TRBV3-2) to TRBJ1-6, with D possibly being TRBD1 (6 bases). The germline gives CDR1 LGHDT, CDR2 YNNKEL (reference sequence). Trimming removed 1 base from V and 14 bases from J, with 15 bases in between. This CDR3 contains 14 residues. CDR3 sequence: CASSQATGAGTLHF. DNA of the CDR3: TGTGCCAGCAGCCAAGCGACAGGTGCTGGGACCCTCCACTTT.

This chain joins TRBV28 and TRBJ1-2; 7 bases map to TRBD1. Per germline, CDR1 MDHEN and CDR2 SYDVKM. V dropped 6 bases and J dropped 5; count of bases not matched to a gene: 6. The CDR3 has 13 residues. CDR3 sequence reads: CASRPQGPYGYTF. CDR3 nucleotides: TGTGCCAGCAGACCACAGGGGCCTTATGGCTACACCTTC.

This chain joins TRBV28 and TRBJ2-7; perhaps TRBD2 as D (5 bases). V was pared by 6 bases and J by 4 bases, with 7 bases between. The length of the CDR3 is 11 residues. Germline CDR1 is MDHEN and CDR2 is SYDVKM. The CDR3 DNA reads TGTGCCAGCAGAGGACTGTACGAGCAGTACTTC. This sequence encodes CASRGLYEQYF.

This chain joins TRBV12-5 and TRBJ2-5; 9 bases map to TRBD1. J was trimmed by 4 bases and V by 3 bases; bases with no gene match: 6. The CDR3 runs to 15 residues. The V gene's germline CDR1 is LGHNT and CDR2 FRNRAP. CDR3 nucleotides: TGTGCTAGTGGTTTTGGGACAGGGATAGGAGAGACCCAGTACTTC. It specifies CASGFGTGIGETQYF.